This record concerns one T cell receptor (beta chain) sequence. Its target is not known. This sample was included in a study of blood T cells in healthy people across ages. Study-wide points: A conclusive naive versus antigen-experienced comparison was prevented by the unsorted PBMCs. Unknown donor CMV status possibly confounded expanded clonotype changes.

The CDR3 extends over 13 amino acids. Germline CDR1 reads MNHEY; CDR2 reads SMNVEV (reference sequence). Trimming removed 5 bases from V and 9 bases from J, with 16 bases in between. Total RNA extracted from each sample amounted to at least 5 micrograms. A J-beta primer mix and a sample-barcoded 5' primer were used in a second PCR of roughly 6 to 11 cycles. TCRdb passed the 5' RACE reads through MiXCR, listing each CDR3 protein once. The sample carries 850,000 to 1,100,000 distinct CDR3 sequences, 30% to 40% recorded once. The TCR comes from a man younger than 35 in good health. The chain has TRBV27 and TRBJ1-2; no reliable D call. Material: blood. The CDR3 DNA reads TGTGCCAGCAGTCCTCTCTCTAGAGTAAGCTACACCTTC. Protein product: CASSPLSRVSYTF.